This T cell receptor (beta chain) derives from a study of T cell repertoires in cytomegalovirus infection. This clonotype was seen ten or more times. What it recognizes is unknown. Sequence at one end of the junction differs from germline and may be a read error. The CDR3 is made up of 14 amino acids. Germline V gene lookup returns CDR1 MNHEY and CDR2 SMNVEV (reference sequence). TCRdb re-derived calls from the reads in MiXCR, one entry per CDR3 protein. The sample includes more than 65,000 distinct CDR3 sequences, about 45% of them seen just once. The receptor's source is a human donor in good health (CMV status not recorded). Some clones in this sample may be carry-over from other donors' samples. The V gene is TRBV27, the J gene TRBJ2-7; 11 nucleotides align to TRBD1. The sequenced sample was CD8+ T cells from cultured PBMCs, obtained from culture after CMV antigen stimulation. The CDR3 DNA follows: TGCGCCAGCAGCCCCGGGACAGGGGGATACGAGCAGTACTTC. Amino acids: CASSPGTGGYEQYF.